Following are 28 T cell receptor beta chains from one sample sequenced in a study of T cells in localized non-small cell lung cancer. Clones were sequenced by immunoSEQ multiplex PCR, and TCRdb holds only the in-frame ones, with some missing. The sample shows roughly 33,000 clones, more than 70% of them seen only once. Here the sequenced sample was peripheral blood, taken before any cancer treatment. All receptors derive from a woman between 35 and 70 years old with stage I lung adenocarcinoma.

This chain uses TRBV6-1 with TRBJ1-2; 11 bases agree with TRBD1. Germline V lookup: CDR1 MNHNS, CDR2 SASEGT. Trimming cost V 3 bases and J 8 bases; bases outside gene matches: 2. The CDR3 length is 13 residues. CDR3 sequence: CASSEDRGQGYTF. In nucleotides, the CDR3 is TGTGCCAGCAGTGAGGACAGGGGGCAAGGCTACACCTTC.

CDR3 sequence: CASSVAAGGLDTQYF. The CDR3 DNA is TGTGCCAGCAGCGTAGCGGCGGGGGGTTTAGATACGCAGTATTTT. The rearrangement joins TRBV9 to TRBJ2-3; 8 nucleotides line up with TRBD2. CDR3 length: 15 residues. The ends lost 0 bases at V and 5 bases at J; junction bases unmatched: 5. The germline V gene has CDR1 SGDLS and CDR2 YYNGEE.

The chain recombines TRBV2 with TRBJ1-2; no reliable D call. The V gene's germline CDR1 is SNHLY and CDR2 FYNNEI. This CDR3 is 14 amino acids long. Trimming removed 6 bases at V and 8 bases at J, with 19 bases between. DNA for the CDR3: TGTGCCAGCAGGCGGGCGCAGCTTATATTCGGCTACACCTTC. Its protein product is CASRRAQLIFGYTF.

The chain joins TRBV7-2 to TRBJ2-7; D may be TRBD2 (6 bases). The CDR3 contains 15 residues. CDR1 is SGHTA, CDR2 FQGNSA, per germline. V was clipped by 2 bases and J by 2 bases, with 13 bases between them. The CDR3 loop reads CASSLSRGFTYEQYF. CDR3 DNA sequence: TGTGCCAGCAGCTTATCGCGGGGCTTTACCTACGAGCAGTACTTC.

The chain has TRBV5-1 and TRBJ2-7; 7 bases are shared with TRBD1. Germline V gives CDR1 SGHRS, CDR2 YFSETQ. V shed 2 bases, J shed 6 bases, and the junction held 5 bases outside the gene matches. CDR3 size: 13 residues. CDR3 DNA: TGCGCCAGCAGCTTACCTAGGGGGCGCGAGCAGTACTTC. Protein: CASSLPRGREQYF. Full variable domain (missing parts from reference TRBV5-1 and TRBJ2-7): KAGVTQTPRYLIKTRGQQVTLSCSPISGHRSVSWYQQTPGQGLQFLFEYFSETQRNKGNFPGRFSGRQFSNSRSEMNVSTLELGDSALYLCASSLPRGREQYFGPGTRLTVT.

The V gene is TRBV7-3, the J gene TRBJ2-1; TRBD2 matches at 8 bases. This CDR3 spans 14 amino acids. Looked up from germline, CDR1 is SGHTA and CDR2 is FQGTGA. J lost 6 bases, V lost 5 bases, and 6 bases had no gene match. The CDR3 here is CASSQGLVGNEQFF. The CDR3 nucleotides are TGTGCCAGCAGCCAGGGACTAGTGGGCAATGAGCAGTTCTTC.

The V call is TRBV19, the J call TRBJ2-6; D is unclear. The V gene's germline CDR1 is LNHDA and CDR2 SQIVND (reference sequence). CDR3 size: 16 residues. Trimming removed 0 bases from V and 0 bases from J, with 6 bases in between. The CDR3, as DNA: TGTGCCAGTAGTATAGATCGGAACTCTGGGGCCAACGTCCTGACTTTC. Amino acids: CASSIDRNSGANVLTF.

CDR3 coding DNA: TGTGCCAGCTCACCTGATCAGGGGTTGGGTGGCTACACCTTC. It yields the protein CASSPDQGLGGYTF. This rearrangement joins TRBV18 to TRBJ1-2; the D gene is possibly TRBD1 (6 bases). The V gene lost 3 bases and the J gene lost 7 bases, with 15 bases spanning the gap. Germline V gene sequence: CDR1 KGHSH, CDR2 LQKENI. The CDR3 loop spans 14 amino acids. Full variable domain (missing parts from reference TRBV18 and TRBJ1-2): NAGVMQNPRHLVRRRGQEARLRCSPMKGHSHVYWYRQLPEEGLKFMVYLQKENIIDESGMPKERFSAEFPKEGPSILRIQQVVRGDSAAYFCASSPDQGLGGYTFGSGTRLTVV.

The chain recombines TRBV15 with TRBJ2-5; 11 nucleotides align to TRBD2. This CDR3 has 16 residues. CDR1 is LNHNV and CDR2 is YYDKDF in the germline V gene (reference sequence). Trimming at V came to 3 bases and at J to 2 bases, leaving 5 bases not matched to a gene. The CDR3 DNA reads as TGTGCCACCAGCAGTTGGGGACTAGCGGTTCAAGAGACCCAGTACTTC. It encodes CATSSWGLAVQETQYF. The full variable domain, in which reference TRBV15 and TRBJ2-5 provide the parts outside the CDR3, is DAMVIQNPRYQVTQFGKPVTLSCSQTLNHNVMYWYQQKSSQAPKLLFHYYDKDFNNEADTPDNFQSRRPNTSFCFLDIRSPGLGDTAMYLCATSSWGLAVQETQYFGPGTRLLVL.

This chain links TRBV6-6 with TRBJ1-2; possibly TRBD1 for D (5 bases). Germline values: CDR1 MNHNY, CDR2 SVGAGI (reference sequence). With 6 bases removed from V and 1 base from J, the gap between germline ends came to 15 bases. This CDR3 is 15 amino acids long. As DNA, the CDR3 is TGTGCCAGCAGCCTCGGACAACGGGTTAACTATGGCTACACCTTC. Translating gives CASSLGQRVNYGYTF.

V is TRBV11-3 and J is TRBJ2-5, with D perhaps TRBD2 (5 bases). Trimming cost V 1 base and J 4 bases, with 10 bases left between them. This CDR3 comprises 14 residues. In germline, CDR1 is SGHNT, CDR2 YENEEA. Here the CDR3 reads CASSLGGPGETQYF. CDR3 coding DNA: TGTGCCAGCAGCTTAGGAGGGCCTGGAGAGACCCAGTACTTC.

The J gene is TRBJ1-1, the V gene TRBV5-1; possible D gene TRBD1, 5 bases. The CDR3 runs 11 residues. The V gene's germline CDR1 is SGHRS and CDR2 YFSETQ. V was shortened by 4 bases and J by 8 bases, with 9 bases between the two germline ends. The CDR3: CASSQGREAFF. The CDR3 DNA reads TGCGCCAGCAGCCAGGGCAGGGAAGCTTTCTTT.

This clone has more than one count but fewer than ten. J is TRBJ1-6 and V is TRBV2; tentatively, D is TRBD1 (6 bases). Germline-derived CDR1 and CDR2 are SNHLY and FYNNEI. The CDR3 extends over 13 amino acids. V was clipped by 7 bases and J by 9 bases, with 13 bases between them. CDR3 residues: CASIDRLGSPLHF. In nucleotides, the CDR3 is TGTGCCAGCATCGACAGGTTAGGTTCACCCCTCCACTTT.

The chain uses TRBV18 and TRBJ1-2, with TRBD1 identical over 7 bases. CDR1 is KGHSH, CDR2 LQKENI, per germline. The J segment lost 5 bases and the V segment lost 4 bases, leaving 16 bases of the junction unmatched. The length of the CDR3 is 17 residues. CDR3 nucleotide sequence: TGTGCCAGCTCACTTGGGCCGGGACAGAGGGAGTTGTATGGCTACACCTTC. It is translated as CASSLGPGQRELYGYTF.

V and J are TRBV7-9 and TRBJ2-2, with 9 bases matching TRBD1. Losses at the gene ends were 5 bases for V and 5 bases for J; bases not matched to a gene: 12. CDR1 and CDR2 from the germline V gene are SEHNR and FQNEAQ (reference sequence). The CDR3 is 17 amino acids. The chain's CDR3 is CASSHRPGQGGTGELFF. CDR3 nucleotide sequence: TGTGCCAGCAGCCACCGACCGGGACAGGGAGGAACCGGGGAGCTGTTTTTT.

The chain joins TRBV9 to TRBJ2-3, with 7 bases lining up with TRBD1. In germline, CDR1 is SGDLS, CDR2 YYNGEE. CDR3 length: 15 amino acids. J was trimmed by 4 bases and V by 2 bases; bases with no gene match: 7. In DNA, the CDR3 is TGTGCCAGCAGCGTCTTAGGGGGCGTTGCAGATACGCAGTATTTT. Protein: CASSVLGGVADTQYF.

This clone occurred once. For the CDR3, the DNA is TGTGCCTGGAGTGGCACAGGGAAGTACGAGCAGTACTTC. Protein: CAWSGTGKYEQYF. The chain couples TRBV30 to TRBJ2-7, with D perhaps TRBD1 (6 bases). The germline gives CDR1 GTSNPN, CDR2 SVGIG (reference sequence). V was trimmed by 1 base and J by 4 bases, leaving 11 bases between them. This CDR3 region has 13 residues.

The rearrangement links TRBV29-1 to TRBJ2-2, with no clear D. The CDR3 spans 13 residues. Trimming stripped 3 bases from V and 1 base from J, with 6 bases between. The germline V gene encodes CDR1 SQVTM and CDR2 ANQGSEA. The CDR3 sequence: CSVEYRNTGELFF. Written as DNA, the CDR3 is TGCAGCGTTGAGTATAGGAACACCGGGGAGCTGTTTTTT.

CDR3 bases: TGTGCCAGCACTTCCACAGGTTCCGGAGAGCAGTACTTC. It yields the protein CASTSTGSGEQYF. V gene TRBV7-9 combines with J gene TRBJ2-7; D possibly corresponds to TRBD1 (5 bases). CDR3 length: 13 amino acids. CDR1 is SEHNR, CDR2 FQNEAQ, per germline (reference sequence). V was shortened by 7 bases and J by 7 bases, with 17 bases between the two germline ends. The full variable domain, in which reference TRBV7-9 and TRBJ2-7 provide the parts outside the CDR3, is DTGVSQNPRHKITKRGQNVTFRCDPISEHNRLYWYRQTLGQGPEFLTYFQNEAQLEKSRLLSDRFSAERPKGSFSTLEIQRTEQGDSAMYLCASTSTGSGEQYFGPGTRLTVT.

This clone was seen a handful of times. In DNA form, the CDR3 reads TGTGCCAGCAGCGCCCGGGACAACTCCCGAGAGACCCAGTACTTC. This sequence encodes CASSARDNSRETQYF. The rearrangement uses TRBV7-6 and TRBJ2-5; D is possibly TRBD1 (6 bases). This CDR3 is built from 15 residues. The germline V gene encodes CDR1 SGHVS and CDR2 FNYEAQ. The V gene lost 5 bases and the J gene lost 4 bases, with 17 bases spanning the gap.

This chain connects TRBV7-9 to TRBJ2-1; D unclear. The CDR3 covers 14 residues. Between the trimmed V and J ends, which lost 7 bases and 6 bases, there was a span of 16 bases. The germline V gene encodes CDR1 SEHNR and CDR2 FQNEAQ (reference sequence). CDR3 sequence: CASNFLGYGNEQFF. Written as DNA, the CDR3 is TGTGCCAGCAACTTCCTCGGGTATGGCAATGAGCAGTTCTTC.

This chain connects TRBV7-9 to TRBJ1-1; no firm D call. This CDR3 has 12 residues. Germline V lookup: CDR1 SEHNR, CDR2 FQNEAQ (reference sequence). The V and J ends lost 5 bases and 3 bases respectively, with 7 bases between them. The CDR3 DNA is TGTGCCAGCAGCCCTCAGGACACTGAAGCTTTCTTT. This codes for CASSPQDTEAFF.

To note about this clone: Other DNA sequences from this sample encode an identical CDR3 as well. The chain couples TRBV6-1 to TRBJ1-2; D is uncertain. CDR1 is MNHNS, CDR2 SASEGT, per germline. V lost 3 bases to trimming and J lost 7 bases, with 12 bases between them. The CDR3 is 13 residues long. The CDR3 reads CASSETPPAGYTF. DNA of the CDR3: TGTGCCAGCAGTGAGACCCCGCCAGCTGGCTACACCTTC.

The V call is TRBV11-2, the J call TRBJ2-5; 8 bases line up with TRBD1. After removal of 5 bases from V and 1 base from J, the junction contained 6 bases not matched to a gene. The CDR3 extends over 15 amino acids. Germline values: CDR1 SGHAT, CDR2 FQNNGV. DNA of the CDR3: TGTGCCAGCAGCCTGACAGGGGTCGCCCAAGAGACCCAGTACTTC. Encoded protein: CASSLTGVAQETQYF.

The chain has TRBV7-9 and TRBJ2-7; D is possibly TRBD2 (6 bases). The CDR3 extends over 16 amino acids. Looked up from germline, CDR1 is SEHNR and CDR2 is FQNEAQ (reference sequence). V was clipped by 2 bases and J by 3 bases, with 17 bases between them. CDR3 region: CASSLSRTNYYYEQYF. DNA of the CDR3: TGTGCCAGCAGCTTAAGTCGGACTAACTATTACTACGAGCAGTACTTC. Supplemented by reference TRBV7-9 and TRBJ2-7, the full variable domain reads DTGVSQNPRHKITKRGQNVTFRCDPISEHNRLYWYRQTLGQGPEFLTYFQNEAQLEKSRLLSDRFSAERPKGSFSTLEIQRTEQGDSAMYLCASSLSRTNYYYEQYFGPGTRLTVT.

The chain employs TRBV7-3 and TRBJ2-2, with D unresolved. The germline gives CDR1 SGHTA, CDR2 FQGTGA. There are 14 residues in the CDR3. V lost 5 bases to trimming and J lost 4 bases, with 11 bases between them. Written as DNA, the CDR3 is TGTGCCAGCAGCCGAACGGAGACCACCGGGGAGCTGTTTTTT. Its translation: CASSRTETTGELFF.

The chain has TRBV7-9 and TRBJ1-2; D remains ambiguous. Trimming cost V 1 base and J 5 bases, with 8 bases left between them. CDR3 length equals 13 residues. The V gene's germline CDR1 is SEHNR and CDR2 FQNEAQ (reference sequence). The chain's CDR3 is CASSLGSGYGYTF. The CDR3 DNA sequence: TGTGCCAGCAGCTTAGGGTCTGGGTATGGCTACACCTTC.

This rearrangement joins TRBV7-9 to TRBJ2-7; no definite D call. The CDR3 has 15 amino acids. The germline V gene encodes CDR1 SEHNR and CDR2 FQNEAQ (reference sequence). V was pared by 2 bases and J by 0 bases, with 11 bases between. The CDR3 is CASSLSPPLSYEQYF. For the CDR3, the DNA is TGTGCCAGCAGCTTAAGTCCTCCCCTCTCCTACGAGCAGTACTTC.